This TCR beta chain was recovered during a study of early T cells in non-severe SARS-CoV-2 infection. On the study more broadly: Unpaired chains resulted from sequencing bulk RNA of unsorted whole blood. Study-wide findings and caveats: Matches to VDJdb favored anti-spike CD8 responses and missed private and CD4 specificities.

This clonotype was counted ten times or more. Its specificity is not known. The TCR library protocol attached unique molecular identifiers to the individual cDNA molecules. TCRdb independently ran MiXCR on the 5' RACE reads; one entry per CDR3 protein. The sample records more than 75,000 distinct CDR3 sequences, approximately 13% being singletons. Germline loops: CDR1 GTSNPN, CDR2 SVGIG (reference sequence). Trimming pared 2 bases from V and 0 bases from J, leaving 7 bases between. The CDR3 runs to 13 residues. The sample comprised whole blood. The clonotype originates from an adult who was a healthcare worker with PCR-confirmed SARS-CoV-2 infection or an uninfected control (not recorded which). The rearrangement uses TRBV30 and TRBJ1-1; D remains unclear. Here the CDR3 reads CAWSRGVNTEAFF. The CDR3 DNA is TGTGCCTGGAGTCGGGGAGTGAACACTGAAGCTTTCTTT. Filled out from reference TRBV30 and TRBJ1-1, the complete variable domain reads SQTIHQWPATLVQPVGSPLSLECTVEGTSNPNLYWYRQAAGRGLQLLFYSVGIGQISSEVPQNLSASRPQDRQFILSSKKLLLSDSGFYLCAWSRGVNTEAFFGQGTRLTVV.